Listed below are T cell receptor beta chains from one sample, sequenced in a study of cytomegalovirus exposure and HLA in healthy donors. Here immunoSEQ multiplex PCR was the method, and the copy in TCRdb shows in-frame clones only, minus some. The sample records some 190,000 clones, around 86% being singletons. What was sequenced was PBMCs. The source of these receptors is a man under 40 in good health and CMV-seropositive. Both conserved end residues are part of each CDR3. A D gene is named only where the DNA matches it firmly. Expanded clones are given a class, and other clones once, few, many or no size at all.

>TRBV14|TRBJ1-5|.|.
TGTGCCAGCAGCCAGGGACCCAATCAGCCCCAGCATTTT
CASSQGPNQPQHF
>TRBV6-6|TRBJ2-7|.|TRBD1
TGTGCCAGCAGACCGACAGGGAACGAGCAGTACTTC
CASRPTGNEQYF
>TRBV6-1|TRBJ2-1|.|TRBD2
TGTGCCAGCAGTGAATCGGGAACTAGCGGGAGGGCCTACAATGAGCAGTTCTTC
CASSESGTSGRAYNEQFF
>TRBV5-1|TRBJ1-6|.|.
TGCGCCAGCAGCATAGGTGGGACTAATTCACCCCTCCACTTT
CASSIGGTNSPLHF
>TRBV5-1|TRBJ2-7|.|TRBD2
TGCGCCAGCAGCTTGGAGGGACTAGCGATCTACGAGCAGTACTTC
CASSLEGLAIYEQYF
>TRBV12-5|TRBJ2-2|.|.
TGTGCTAGTGGTTCCTCCAACACCGGGGAGCTGTTTTTT
CASGSSNTGELFF
>TRBV2|TRBJ1-2|.|.
TGTGCCAGCAGTGAGTCTCCCTATGGCTACACCTTC
CASSESPYGYTF
>TRBV7-2|TRBJ2-5|.|TRBD1
TGTGCCAGCGACCTTATAGGGGGCTTGGGGACCCAGTACTTC
CASDLIGGLGTQYF
>TRBV30|TRBJ1-1|.|TRBD1
TGTGCCTGCGGCGGGGACAGGGGAACCGCTGAAGCTTTCTTT
CACGGDRGTAEAFF
>TRBV7-9|TRBJ2-7|.|TRBD1
TGTGCCAGCAGCTCGTCGACAGGGGCAGACGAGCAGTACTTC
CASSSSTGADEQYF
>TRBV5-6|TRBJ2-7|.|TRBD1
TGTGCCAGCAGCCGTAGGGACAGGGGTATTCAAGAGCAGTACTTC
CASSRRDRGIQEQYF
>TRBV11-3|TRBJ2-1|.|TRBD1
TGTGCCAGCAGCCTGATATCTAGGGACAGTCCGGAGCAGTTCTTC
CASSLISRDSPEQFF
>TRBV5-1|TRBJ2-1|.|TRBD1
TGCGCCAGCACCCAGACAGGGTCCAGGGAGTTTCCCAATGAGCAGTTCTTC
CASTQTGSREFPNEQFF
>TRBV7-8|TRBJ2-7|.|.
TGTGCCAGCAGCTTAGTAGGAGCGTGGGGTAACGAGCAGTACTTC
CASSLVGAWGNEQYF
>TRBV4-1|TRBJ1-1|.|.
TGCGCCAGCAGCCAACGGCCTGTAGGTCAGGGGCTCCAGGCTGAAGCTTTCTTT
CASSQRPVGQGLQAEAFF
>TRBV2|TRBJ1-2|.|TRBD1
TGTGCCAGCAAGATCCCAGGGGGTATGGCTAACTATGGCTACACCTTC
CASKIPGGMANYGYTF
>TRBV7-9|TRBJ1-2|.|TRBD1
TGTGCCAGCAGCTTAGCGGATCCCCCGGGGGACAGGGATGGCTACACCTTC
CASSLADPPGDRDGYTF
>TRBV2|TRBJ2-2|.|TRBD1
TGTGCCAGCAGTCGGGAAACAGGGGACACCGGGGAGCTGTTTTTT
CASSRETGDTGELFF
>TRBV4-2|TRBJ2-1|.|TRBD2
TGTGCCAGCAGCCAAGAGCTGGGGACTAGCGGGAGGGCCTATGAGCAGTTCTTC
CASSQELGTSGRAYEQFF
>TRBV5-1|TRBJ2-3|.|.
TGCGCCAGCAGCTCATCGGGGCGTGCCTACACAGATACGCAGTATTTT
CASSSSGRAYTDTQYF
>TRBV29-1|TRBJ1-2|.|.
TGCAGCGTTGAAGTGGCCGGGACACACTATGGCTACACCTTC
CSVEVAGTHYGYTF
>TRBV6-5|TRBJ1-1|.|.
TGTGCCAGCAGTTACCAGGAGAACACTGAAGCTTTCTTT
CASSYQENTEAFF
>TRBV13|TRBJ2-1|.|.
TGTGCCAGCAGCTTAGGCCTGAGGGGGAATGAGCAGTTCTTC
CASSLGLRGNEQFF
>TRBV19|TRBJ1-4|.|.
TGTGCCAGTAGTATAGACCTGAACCGTCATGAAAAACTGTTTTTT
CASSIDLNRHEKLFF
>TRBV7-2|TRBJ1-6|.|TRBD1
TGTGCCAGCAGCCCGGGAGACAGGGCGGGGTCACCCCTCCACTTT
CASSPGDRAGSPLHF
>TRBV18|TRBJ1-2|.|.
TGTGCCAGCTCACCACCGGAGGGGGGGTTTTTTGGCTACACCTTC
CASSPPEGGFFGYTF
>TRBV28|TRBJ1-5|.|TRBD1
TGTGCCAGCAGGGCGACAGGGGAAGGACAGCCCCAGCATTTT
CASRATGEGQPQHF
>TRBV5-6|TRBJ2-7|.|.
TGTGCCAGCAGCTTGGGAGGGAGTCTCTACGAGCAGTACTTC
CASSLGGSLYEQYF
>TRBV19|TRBJ2-6|few|.
TGTGCCAGTGAGGGCCAAAGGTCTGGGGCCAACGTCCTGACTTTC
CASEGQRSGANVLTF
>TRBV7-2|TRBJ2-6|.|.
TGTGCCAGCAGCCTACAAATTGTCTGGGCCAACGTCCTGACTTTC
CASSLQIVWANVLTF
>TRBV5-1|TRBJ2-3|.|.
TGCGCCAGCAGCTTGGGGCTCGACACAGATACGCAGTATTTT
CASSLGLDTDTQYF
>TRBV7-8|TRBJ2-1|.|.
TGTGCCAGCAGCTTGCAGACTAGTCCTGGCTACAATGAGCAGTTCTTC
CASSLQTSPGYNEQFF
>TRBV6-6|TRBJ2-7|.|TRBD1
TGTGCCAGCAGCGACAGGGGCCCAGCCTACGAGCAGTACTTC
CASSDRGPAYEQYF
>TRBV4-3|TRBJ2-4|.|TRBD2
TGCGCCAGCAGCCAAGAGAGGGTTCCGGGCGGGGGTCCGGCCAAAAACATTCAGTACTTC
CASSQERVPGGGPAKNIQYF
>TRBV13|TRBJ2-7|.|TRBD2
TGTGCCAGCAGCCTCCGGACTAGGAGCAACGAGCAGTACTTC
CASSLRTRSNEQYF
>TRBV9|TRBJ2-2|few|.
TGTGCCAGCAGCCGATCCGGGGAGCTGTTTTTT
CASSRSGELFF
>TRBV28|TRBJ2-3|.|TRBD2
TGTGCCAGCGGGACTAGCGGGAGATTAGATACGCAGTATTTT
CASGTSGRLDTQYF
>TRBV5-6|TRBJ2-6|.|.
TGTGCCAGCAGGTACTCTGGGGCCAACGTCCTGACTTTC
CASRYSGANVLTF
>TRBV29-1|TRBJ1-5|.|TRBD1
TGCAGCGCGGGTGGGGGACAGAGGGGTCAGCCCCAGCATTTT
CSAGGGQRGQPQHF
>TRBV19|TRBJ2-1|.|TRBD2
TGTGCCAGTAAATTACTAGCGGGAGAGGGTAATGAGCAGTTCTTC
CASKLLAGEGNEQFF
>TRBV20-1|TRBJ2-1|.|.
TGCAGTGCTACTAACAATGAGCAGTTCTTC
CSATNNEQFF
>TRBV9|TRBJ1-4|.|.
TGTGCCAGCAGCCTACAGGGACTGGAGGAAAAACTGTTTTTT
CASSLQGLEEKLFF
>TRBV5-1|TRBJ2-2|.|.
TGCGCCAGCAGCCCTTACAGGGAGGACGGGGAGCTGTTTTTT
CASSPYREDGELFF
>TRBV29-1|TRBJ2-7|.|TRBD1
TGCAGCGTTGGAGGGACCGGGACAGGGGTTGGTAACGAGCAGTACTTC
CSVGGTGTGVGNEQYF
>TRBV7-2|TRBJ2-3|.|TRBD1
TGTGCCAGCAGCTTTCGGACAGGGAGTAGCACAGATACGCAGTATTTT
CASSFRTGSSTDTQYF
>TRBV2|TRBJ2-7|.|.
TGTGCCAGCAGTGTGGGGAGCGTCGGTTACGAGCAGTACTTC
CASSVGSVGYEQYF
>TRBV6-6|TRBJ1-1|.|TRBD1
TGTGCCAGCAGAACCTGGGACAGGGGGCTAACTGAAGCTTTCTTT
CASRTWDRGLTEAFF
>TRBV5-1|TRBJ2-1|.|.
TGCGCCAGCAGCCTCGGGACCAGCTCCTACAATGAGCAGTTCTTC
CASSLGTSSYNEQFF
>TRBV5-1|TRBJ2-2|.|.
TGCGCCAGCAGCGGGCGGACGGACACCGGGGAGCTGTTTTTT
CASSGRTDTGELFF
>TRBV6-1|TRBJ1-3|.|.
TGTGCCAGCACCCAGGGGCAAATCTCTGGAAACACCATATATTTT
CASTQGQISGNTIYF
>TRBV5-1|TRBJ1-6|.|.
TGCGCCAGCAGCTTCGGACGGGCACGAGATGACTCACCCCTCCACTTT
CASSFGRARDDSPLHF
>TRBV5-1|TRBJ2-2|.|.
TGCGCCAGCAGCTCAACAGCTGGGGAGCTGTTTTTT
CASSSTAGELFF
>TRBV5-1|TRBJ1-5|.|.
TGCGCCAGCAGCGGGAGGGAGCAAACTCGCAGCAATCAGCCCCAGCATTTT
CASSGREQTRSNQPQHF
>TRBV28|TRBJ2-7|.|.
TGTGCCAGCAGTTTATCAAGGACAGGGAGGGGCGAGCAGTACTTC
CASSLSRTGRGEQYF
>TRBV6-5|TRBJ2-7|.|TRBD2
TGTGCCAGCAGTTACTCTCATGGACTAGCCTCCTACGAGCAGTACTTC
CASSYSHGLASYEQYF
>TRBV30|TRBJ1-2|.|TRBD1
TGTGCCTGGAGTGGGACAGGCAACTATGGCTACACCTTC
CAWSGTGNYGYTF
>TRBV5-1|TRBJ1-3|.|.
TGCGCCAGCAGCATGCTCTCTGGAAACACCATATATTTT
CASSMLSGNTIYF
>TRBV6-5|TRBJ2-2|.|TRBD2
TGTGCCAGCAGTTTTAGCGGGAGGTCCACCGGGGAGCTGTTTTTT
CASSFSGRSTGELFF
>TRBV7-2|TRBJ2-2|.|TRBD2
TGTGCCAGCAGCTTAGCGGGGGGGACGAACACCGGGGAGCTGTTTTTT
CASSLAGGTNTGELFF
>TRBV5-1|TRBJ2-3|.|TRBD1
TGCGCCAGCAGCTTGGAGCCGGGACAGGTCCGCACAGGGTATTTT
CASSLEPGQVRTGYF